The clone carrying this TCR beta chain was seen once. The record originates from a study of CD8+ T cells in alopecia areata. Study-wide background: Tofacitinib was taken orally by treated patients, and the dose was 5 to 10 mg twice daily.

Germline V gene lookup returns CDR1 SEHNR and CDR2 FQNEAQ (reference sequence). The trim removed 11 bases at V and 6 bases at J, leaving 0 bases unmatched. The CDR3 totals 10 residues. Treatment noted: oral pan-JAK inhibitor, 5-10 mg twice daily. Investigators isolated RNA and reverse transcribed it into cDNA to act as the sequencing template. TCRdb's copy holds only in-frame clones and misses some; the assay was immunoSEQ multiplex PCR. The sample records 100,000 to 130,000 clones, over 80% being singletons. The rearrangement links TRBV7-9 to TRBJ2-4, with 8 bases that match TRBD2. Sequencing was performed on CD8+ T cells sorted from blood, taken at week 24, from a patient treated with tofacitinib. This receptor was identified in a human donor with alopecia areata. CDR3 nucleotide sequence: TGTGCCGCGGGGGGAAACATTCAGTACTTC. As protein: CAAGGNIQYF.